The entry that follows covers one TCR beta chain sequence. The CDR3 is made up of 15 amino acids. Trimming cost V 5 bases and J 7 bases; bases outside gene matches: 10. The germline V gene encodes CDR1 GTSNPN and CDR2 SVGIG (reference sequence). The data originate from a study of OX40 agonist ivuxolimab in advanced cancers. TCRdb's table, derived via immunoSEQ multiplex PCR, lists solely in-frame clones and lacks some. Counted here are 55,000 to 80,000 clones, 86% occurring once; the ten biggest clones make up about 2.7%. The sequence derives from an adult with an advanced solid tumor such as melanoma, head and neck, liver or kidney cancer. The rearrangement uses TRBV30 and TRBJ2-2; 10 bases agree with TRBD1. Specimen: CD4+ or CD8+ T cells sorted from blood, collected in a trial of the OX40 agonist ivuxolimab. The CDR3 sequence is CAWGRDRGAGGELFF. The CDR3 DNA is TGTGCCTGGGGGAGGGACAGGGGTGCTGGCGGGGAGCTGTTTTTT.